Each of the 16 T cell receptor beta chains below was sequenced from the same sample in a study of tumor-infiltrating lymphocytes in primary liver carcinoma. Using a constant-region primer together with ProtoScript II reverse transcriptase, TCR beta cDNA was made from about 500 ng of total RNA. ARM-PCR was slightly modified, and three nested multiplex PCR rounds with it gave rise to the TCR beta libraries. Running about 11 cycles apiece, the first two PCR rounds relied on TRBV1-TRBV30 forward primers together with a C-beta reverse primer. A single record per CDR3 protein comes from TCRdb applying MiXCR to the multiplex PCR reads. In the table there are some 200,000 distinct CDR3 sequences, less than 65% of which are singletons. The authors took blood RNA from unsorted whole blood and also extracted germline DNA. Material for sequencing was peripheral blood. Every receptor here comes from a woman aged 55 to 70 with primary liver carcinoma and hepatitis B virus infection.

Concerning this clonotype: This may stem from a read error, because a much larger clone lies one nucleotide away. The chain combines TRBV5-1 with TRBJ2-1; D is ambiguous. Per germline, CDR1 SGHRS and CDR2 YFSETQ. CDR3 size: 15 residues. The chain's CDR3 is CANSLFRDSYNEQFF. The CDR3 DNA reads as TGCGCCAACAGCTTGTTCAGAGACTCCTACAATGAGCAGTTCTTC.

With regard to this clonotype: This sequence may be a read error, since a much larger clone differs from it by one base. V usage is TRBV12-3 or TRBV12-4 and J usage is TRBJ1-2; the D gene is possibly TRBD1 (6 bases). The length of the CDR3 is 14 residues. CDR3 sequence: CANSLTSGGRGYTF. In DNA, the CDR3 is TGTGCCAACAGTCTAACAAGTGGGGGGCGAGGCTACACCTTC.

CDR3 in amino acids: CASSFQAERETQYF. CDR3 in DNA: TGCGCCAGCAGCTTTCAAGCAGAACGAGAGACCCAGTACTTC. The chain uses TRBV5-1 and TRBJ2-5; D is undetermined. Trimming left V 2 bases short and J 4 bases short, with 12 bases between. Per germline, CDR1 SGHRS and CDR2 YFSETQ. There are 14 residues in the CDR3.

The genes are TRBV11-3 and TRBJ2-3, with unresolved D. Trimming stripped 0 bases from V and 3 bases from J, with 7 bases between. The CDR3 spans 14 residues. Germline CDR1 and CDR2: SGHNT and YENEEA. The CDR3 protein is CASSLDPETDTQYF. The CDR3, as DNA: TGTGCCAGCAGCTTAGACCCTGAGACAGATACGCAGTATTTT.

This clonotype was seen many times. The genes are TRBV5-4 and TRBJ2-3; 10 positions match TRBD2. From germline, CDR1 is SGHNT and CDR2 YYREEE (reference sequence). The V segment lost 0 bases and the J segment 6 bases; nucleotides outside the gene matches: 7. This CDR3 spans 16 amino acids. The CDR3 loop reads CASSLEPSGSKDTQYF. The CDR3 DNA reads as TGTGCCAGCAGCTTGGAACCTAGCGGGAGTAAGGATACGCAGTATTTT. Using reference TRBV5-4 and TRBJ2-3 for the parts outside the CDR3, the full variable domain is ETGVTQSPTHLIKTRGQQVTLRCSSQSGHNTVSWYQQALGQGPQFIFQYYREEENGRGNFPPRFSGLQFPNYSSELNVNALELDDSALYLCASSLEPSGSKDTQYFGPGTRLTVL.

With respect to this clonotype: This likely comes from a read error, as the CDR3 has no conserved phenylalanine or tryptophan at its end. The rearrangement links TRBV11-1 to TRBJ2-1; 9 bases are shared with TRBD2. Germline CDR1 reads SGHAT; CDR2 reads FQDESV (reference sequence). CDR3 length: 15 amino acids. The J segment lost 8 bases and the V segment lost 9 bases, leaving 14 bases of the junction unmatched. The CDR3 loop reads CASSPQMGLAYEQFI. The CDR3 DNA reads TGTGCCAGTAGCCCACAAATGGGACTAGCTTATGAGCAGTTCATC.

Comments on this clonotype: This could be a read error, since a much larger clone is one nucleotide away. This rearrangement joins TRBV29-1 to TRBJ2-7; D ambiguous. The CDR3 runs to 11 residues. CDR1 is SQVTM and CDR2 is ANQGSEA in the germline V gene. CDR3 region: CSVWFSAEQHF. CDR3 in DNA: TGCAGCGTTTGGTTTTCCGCCGAGCAGCACTTC.

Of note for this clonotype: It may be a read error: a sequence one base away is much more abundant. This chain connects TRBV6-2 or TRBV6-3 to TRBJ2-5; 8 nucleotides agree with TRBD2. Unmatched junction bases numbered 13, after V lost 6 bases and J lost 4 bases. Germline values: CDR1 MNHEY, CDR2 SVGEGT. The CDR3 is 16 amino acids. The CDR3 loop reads CASSRGLEGVGETQYF. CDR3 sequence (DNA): TGTGCCAGCAGCCGGGGACTAGAGGGAGTAGGAGAGACCCAGTACTTC.

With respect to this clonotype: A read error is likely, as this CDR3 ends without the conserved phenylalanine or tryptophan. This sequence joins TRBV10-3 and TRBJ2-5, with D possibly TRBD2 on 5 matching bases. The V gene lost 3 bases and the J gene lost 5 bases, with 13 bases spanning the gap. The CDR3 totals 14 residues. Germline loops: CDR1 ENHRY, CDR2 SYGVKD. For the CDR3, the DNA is TGTGCCATCAGTGAAGCGGCCCTGACGGAGACCCAGTACTTG. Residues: CAISEAALTETQYL.

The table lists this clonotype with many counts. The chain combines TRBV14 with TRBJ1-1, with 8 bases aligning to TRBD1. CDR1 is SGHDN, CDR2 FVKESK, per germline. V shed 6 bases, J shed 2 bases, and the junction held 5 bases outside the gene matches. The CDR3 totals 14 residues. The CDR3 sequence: CASRKTGVNTEAFF. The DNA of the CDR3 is TGTGCCAGCAGAAAGACAGGGGTCAACACTGAAGCTTTCTTT.

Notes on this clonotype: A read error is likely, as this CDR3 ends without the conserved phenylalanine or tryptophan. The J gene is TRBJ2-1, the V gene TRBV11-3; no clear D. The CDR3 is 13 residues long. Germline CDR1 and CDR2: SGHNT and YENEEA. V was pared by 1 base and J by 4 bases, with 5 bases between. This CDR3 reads CASSLAGYNEQFL. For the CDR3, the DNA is TGTGCCAGCAGCTTAGCCGGTTACAATGAGCAGTTCTTA.

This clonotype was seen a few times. CDR3 DNA sequence: TGTGCCAGCAGTTTGGGATCGGGTCGGACGGCCCGAGGAGGAAACACCATATATTTT. It specifies CASSLGSGRTARGGNTIYF. This sequence joins TRBV28 and TRBJ1-3; unclear D gene. V lost 3 bases and J 4 bases, leaving 25 bases between the germline ends. Germline V gene lookup returns CDR1 MDHEN and CDR2 SYDVKM. This CDR3 comprises 19 residues.

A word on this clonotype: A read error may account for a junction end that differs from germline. CDR3 residues: CASSLSSARALYERYF. In DNA, the CDR3 is TGTGCCAGCAGCTTAAGTTCCGCCAGGGCACTCTACGAGCGGTACTTC. V usage is TRBV11-3 and J usage is TRBJ2-7, with D possibly matching TRBD1 (5 bases). CDR3 length equals 16 residues. Germline CDR1 and CDR2: SGHNT and YENEEA.

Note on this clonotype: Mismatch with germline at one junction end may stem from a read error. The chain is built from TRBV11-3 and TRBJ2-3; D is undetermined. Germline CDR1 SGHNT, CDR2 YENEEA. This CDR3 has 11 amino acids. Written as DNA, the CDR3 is TGTGTCAGCAGATATACAGATATGCAGTATTTT. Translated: CVSRYTDMQYF.

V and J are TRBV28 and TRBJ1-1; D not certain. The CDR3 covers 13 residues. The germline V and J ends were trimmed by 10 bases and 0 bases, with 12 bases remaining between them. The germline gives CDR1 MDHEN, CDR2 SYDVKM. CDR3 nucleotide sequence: TGTGCCACCATTCTGACCATGAACACTGAAGCTTTCTTT. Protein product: CATILTMNTEAFF.

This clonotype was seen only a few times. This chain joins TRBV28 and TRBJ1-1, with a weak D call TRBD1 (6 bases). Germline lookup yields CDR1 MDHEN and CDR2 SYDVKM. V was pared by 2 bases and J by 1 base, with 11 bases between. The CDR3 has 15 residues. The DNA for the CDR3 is TGTGCCAGCAGTTTAGTGGGGGGCCAGAACACTGAAGCTTTCTTT. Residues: CASSLVGGQNTEAFF.